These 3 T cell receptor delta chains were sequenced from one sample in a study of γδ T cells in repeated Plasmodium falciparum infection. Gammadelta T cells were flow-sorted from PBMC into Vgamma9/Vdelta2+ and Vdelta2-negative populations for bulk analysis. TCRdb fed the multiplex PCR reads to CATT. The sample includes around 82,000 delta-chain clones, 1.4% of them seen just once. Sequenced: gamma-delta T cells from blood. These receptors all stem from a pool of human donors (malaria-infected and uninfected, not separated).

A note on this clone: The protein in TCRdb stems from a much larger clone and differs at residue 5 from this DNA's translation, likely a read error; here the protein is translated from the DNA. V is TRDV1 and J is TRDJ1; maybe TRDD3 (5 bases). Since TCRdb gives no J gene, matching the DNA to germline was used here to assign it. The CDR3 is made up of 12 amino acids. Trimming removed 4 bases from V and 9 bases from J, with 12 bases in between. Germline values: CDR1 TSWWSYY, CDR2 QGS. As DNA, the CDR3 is TGTGCTCTTGGGGGTCCCAAGGGGGAACTCATCTTT. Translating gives CALGGPKGELIF.

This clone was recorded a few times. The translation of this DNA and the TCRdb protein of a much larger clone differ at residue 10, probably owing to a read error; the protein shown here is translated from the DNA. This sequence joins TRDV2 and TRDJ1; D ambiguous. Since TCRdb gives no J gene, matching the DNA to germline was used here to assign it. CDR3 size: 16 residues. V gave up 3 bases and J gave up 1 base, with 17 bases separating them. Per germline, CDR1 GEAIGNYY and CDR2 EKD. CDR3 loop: CACDHLDYACTDKLIF. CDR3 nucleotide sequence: TGTGCCTGTGACCACCTGGATTACGCGTGCACCGATAAACTCATCTTT.

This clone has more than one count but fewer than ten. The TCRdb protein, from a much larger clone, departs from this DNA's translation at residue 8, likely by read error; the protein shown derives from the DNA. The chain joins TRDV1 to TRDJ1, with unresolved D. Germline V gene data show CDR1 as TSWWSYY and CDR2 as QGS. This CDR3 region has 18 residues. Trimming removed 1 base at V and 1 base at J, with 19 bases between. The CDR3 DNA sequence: TGTGCTCTTGGGGAACCCTCCTGCGGGGTTCTACTCACCGATAAACTCATCTTT. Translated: CALGEPSCGVLLTDKLIF.